Listed below are T cell receptor beta chains from one sample, sequenced in a study of blood T cell repertoires in COVID-19. Sequencing was performed with immunoSEQ multiplex PCR; in TCRdb, only in-frame clones are kept and a portion is missing. The table lists more than 200,000 clones, 86% of them singletons. Sequencing used peripheral blood. These receptors were taken from a man aged 30-40 years with active or convalescent COVID-19. Each CDR3 is given with its conserved first and last residue. The order of the fields is clone size, CDR3 length, J gene, V gene, D gene, CDR3 DNA, CDR3 protein. A D gene is named only where the DNA matches it firmly. The size of a clone is reported for some rows only, either as once, few or many, or as a class for expanded clones.

- 16 TRBJ1-1 TRBV7-2 - TGTGCCAGCAGCTTAGGAGGACGGGGAAGGGACACTGAAGCTTTCTTT CASSLGGRGRDTEAFF
- 16 TRBJ2-7 TRBV7-9 TRBD2 TGTGCCAGCAGCTTAGGGTTCGGTAGCGGGGTTTACTGGCAGTACTTC CASSLGFGSGVYWQYF
once 14 TRBJ1-1 TRBV5-6 TRBD1 TGTGCCAGCTGCACAGGGGCTTGGAACACTGAAGCTTTCTTT CASCTGAWNTEAFF
- 14 TRBJ2-7 TRBV6-5 TRBD1 TGTGCCAGCGGCTACAGGGGGCTGGGGTACGAGCAGTACTTC CASGYRGLGYEQYF
- 18 TRBJ1-2 TRBV10-3 TRBD1 TGTGCCATCAGTGAGGGTCCTGGGGACAGGGGGTACGTGCGGGGCTACACCTTC CAISEGPGDRGYVRGYTF
once 15 TRBJ2-5 TRBV9 - TGTGCCAGCAGCGCCCATGACCTTTTCAGGGAGACCCAGTACTTC CASSAHDLFRETQYF
- 17 TRBJ2-5 TRBV7-2 - TGTGCCAGCAGCTCAAGGGGGGGCCCGGCCCGGGGAGAGACCCAGTACTTC CASSSRGGPARGETQYF
- 13 TRBJ1-1 TRBV27 - TGTGCCAGCAGTTGGGAGTGGAACACTGAAGCTTTCTTT CASSWEWNTEAFF
- 14 TRBJ1-2 TRBV18 - TGTGCCAGCTCACCTCCGGGGGAAGTCGGTGGCTACACCTTC CASSPPGEVGGYTF
few 13 TRBJ1-1 TRBV5-5 - TGTGCCAGCAGCTTCACTTCGGGGGGTGAAGCTTTCTTT CASSFTSGGEAFF
- 16 TRBJ2-7 TRBV18 - TGTGCCAGCTCACCAGCCGGCCAGGGAAGATCCTACGAGCAGTACTTC CASSPAGQGRSYEQYF
once 17 TRBJ1-6 TRBV3-1/TRBV3-2 TRBD1 TGTGCCAGCAGCCAAGAAACAGGGGCAAGTCGTAATTCACCCCTCCACTTT CASSQETGASRNSPLHF
few 15 TRBJ1-1 TRBV5-1 TRBD1 TGCGCCAGCAGCTCCCGGGACAGCTCGAACACTGAAGCTTTCTTT CASSSRDSSNTEAFF